The TCR beta chain under discussion was sequenced for a study of blood T cell repertoires in COVID-19. Germline loops: CDR1 MNHEY, CDR2 SMNVEV (reference sequence). The length of the CDR3 is 11 residues. The trim removed 8 bases at V and 7 bases at J, leaving 1 base unmatched. Enrollees, 18 to 89 years old, lived in some 24 US areas. Exposed volunteers were people who met a COVID-19 case within 2 weeks before study entry. Methods used by the authors: Researchers report that nucleated cell counts were estimated from reference gene primer amplification. Assay used: immunoSEQ multiplex PCR; TCRdb lists only in-frame clones, some missing. D and trimming were read from the DNA, whereas the V and J calls and clone size are those reported in that table. The data contain 250,000 or so clones, around 90% of them singletons. For this clone: The same CDR3 can be traced to other DNA sequences in this sample.

The V and J genes are TRBV27 and TRBJ1-2, with TRBD1 matching over 10 bases. The specimen sequenced was PBMCs or T cells enriched from blood (not recorded which). This receptor was identified in a woman younger than 45 who had been exposed to COVID-19. CDR3 sequence (DNA): TGTGCCAGCGGACAGGGGGGTGGCTACACCTTC. Encoded protein: CASGQGGGYTF.